What follows are 27 T cell receptor beta chains derived from one specimen sequenced in a study of beta chain features in type 1 diabetes. These TCRs' antigens remain unknown. Reverse transcribing all isolated RNA meant expressed TCRB transcripts were sequenced. Clones were read by immunoSEQ multiplex PCR, and TCRdb kept only the in-frame ones, dropping some. The profile shows some 640,000 clones, over 11% of them singletons. Study findings and constraints: Type 1 diabetes patients had moderately but significantly shorter TCRB CDR3s in all four CD4+ subsets.

The sample consisted of naive CD4+ T cells from blood. These TCRs come from a man between 18 and 35 years old with type 1 diabetes.

V gene TRBV29-1 combines with J gene TRBJ2-1; 12 bases are a match to TRBD2. This CDR3 comprises 14 residues. The ends lost 6 bases at V and 7 bases at J; junction bases unmatched: 7. Germline loops: CDR1 SQVTM, CDR2 ANQGSEA. In DNA form, the CDR3 reads TGCAGCGTCATTACTAGCGGGGGGACTAATGAGCAGTTCTTC. Translating gives CSVITSGGTNEQFF.

This clone was seen a few times. The rearrangement links TRBV5-1 to TRBJ2-2; D is possibly TRBD2 (5 bases). This CDR3 spans 15 amino acids. Germline V CDR1 and CDR2: SGHRS, YFSETQ. V dropped 1 base and J dropped 4 bases, with 11 bases sitting between them. CDR3 coding DNA: TGCGCCAGCAGCTTGTTGCCGGGATTCACCGGGGAGCTGTTTTTT. Its translation: CASSLLPGFTGELFF.

The gene calls are TRBV30 and TRBJ2-1; weak D call: TRBD1 (6 bases). This CDR3 is built from 10 residues. Trimming cost V 5 bases and J 14 bases, with 13 bases left between them. Germline V gives CDR1 GTSNPN, CDR2 SVGIG (reference sequence). CDR3 sequence reads: CAWSGQSEFF. For the CDR3, the DNA is TGTGCCTGGTCAGGACAGTCGGAGTTCTTC.

The rearrangement joins TRBV9 to TRBJ2-1, with 7 bases identical to TRBD2. This CDR3 has 15 residues. The junction had 4 bases not matched to a gene; V was cut back by 2 bases and J by 2 bases. Germline V gives CDR1 SGDLS, CDR2 YYNGEE. The CDR3 is CASSVTSEPYNEQFF. As DNA, the CDR3 is TGTGCCAGCAGCGTTACTAGCGAACCCTACAATGAGCAGTTCTTC.

The chain carries TRBV27 and TRBJ2-5, with a tentative D call TRBD2 (5 bases). Trimming shortened V by 7 bases and J by 4 bases, and 16 bases separated the two germline ends. The germline CDR1 and CDR2 sequences are MNHEY and SMNVEV (reference sequence). CDR3 length: 14 residues. The CDR3 nucleotides read TGTGCCAGCAAGCTCTCGGGATCAGGAGAGACCCAGTACTTC. It is translated as CASKLSGSGETQYF.

This clone showed up just a few times. CDR3 sequence (DNA): TGCGCCAGCAGCCAAGTGGCAGGGGATACCGGGGAGCTGTTTTTT. Translation gives CASSQVAGDTGELFF. The chain employs TRBV4-3 and TRBJ2-2; maybe TRBD1 (6 bases). The CDR3 covers 15 residues. Germline CDR1 reads LGHNA; CDR2 reads YSLEER. Deletions cut 1 base from V and 5 bases from J, with 11 bases between.

CDR3 protein: CASGSRPGNTIYF. The CDR3 DNA reads as TGTGCTAGTGGTTCGAGACCGGGAAACACCATATATTTT. This rearrangement joins TRBV12-5 to TRBJ1-3, with D hard to call. The length of the CDR3 is 13 residues. With 4 bases removed from V and 4 bases from J, the gap between germline ends came to 8 bases. Germline CDR1 LGHNT, CDR2 FRNRAP.

The chain links TRBV29-1 to TRBJ1-5; D unclear. Germline CDR1 reads SQVTM; CDR2 reads ANQGSEA. Trimming removed 5 bases at V and 11 bases at J, with 22 bases between. This CDR3 contains 14 residues. DNA of the CDR3: TGCAGCGTTCTAGGAGTAGGCCGACAATCAGCCCAGCATTTT. Amino acid sequence: CSVLGVGRQSAQHF.

This sequence joins TRBV7-9 and TRBJ1-4; possible D gene TRBD1, 6 bases. Germline V gene lookup returns CDR1 SEHNR and CDR2 FQNEAQ (reference sequence). V lost 5 bases, J lost 7 bases, and 14 bases lay in between. The CDR3 covers 14 residues. The CDR3 region is CASSDHRVGEKLFF. The CDR3 bases are TGTGCCAGCAGCGATCACAGGGTTGGTGAAAAACTGTTTTTT.

V gene TRBV5-6 combines with J gene TRBJ2-1; D call uncertain. The germline gives CDR1 SGHDT, CDR2 YYEEEE. This CDR3 is 11 amino acids long. V was trimmed by 2 bases and J by 9 bases, leaving 6 bases between them. The CDR3, as DNA: TGTGCCAGCAGCTTATACGGTGAGCAGTTCTTC. It codes for CASSLYGEQFF.

This rearrangement joins TRBV4-3 to TRBJ2-7, with D maybe TRBD1 (6 bases). The germline gives CDR1 LGHNA, CDR2 YSLEER. Trimming shortened V by 2 bases and J by 3 bases, and 20 bases separated the two germline ends. The CDR3 has 17 residues. The CDR3 loop reads CASSQTPAGAVSYEQYF. CDR3 nucleotides: TGCGCCAGCAGCCAAACCCCCGCAGGGGCGGTTAGCTACGAGCAGTACTTC.

This chain uses TRBV29-1 with TRBJ1-1, with 9 bases aligning to TRBD1. The CDR3 runs to 14 residues. Trimming at V came to 7 bases and at J to 0 bases, leaving 6 bases not matched to a gene. Germline V gene lookup returns CDR1 SQVTM and CDR2 ANQGSEA. The CDR3 loop is CSARDRAMNTEAFF. The CDR3 coding sequence is TGCAGCGCTAGGGACAGGGCCATGAACACTGAAGCTTTCTTT.

The chain employs TRBV30 and TRBJ1-4, with unresolved D. The CDR3 is 15 residues long. The V end lost 2 bases, the J end lost 0 bases, and 10 bases lay between the germline ends. Germline values: CDR1 GTSNPN, CDR2 SVGIG (reference sequence). CDR3 residues: CAWSIAGATNEKLFF. Here the CDR3 DNA reads TGTGCCTGGAGTATTGCGGGAGCAACTAATGAAAAACTGTTTTTT.

This clone was recorded a few times. A junction boundary mismatches the germline segment, possibly from a read error. The chain employs TRBV4-1 and TRBJ1-2; D is ambiguous. CDR3 length: 16 amino acids. Germline CDR1 reads MGHRA; CDR2 reads YSYEKL. This CDR3 reads CDSSQFDTSSNYGYTF. CDR3 DNA: TGCGACAGCAGCCAATTTGACACGTCATCTAACTATGGCTACACCTTC.

The chain employs TRBV7-9 and TRBJ1-4; no clear D gene. Germline V gene data show CDR1 as SEHNR and CDR2 as FQNEAQ (reference sequence). The CDR3 contains 15 residues. V was shortened by 2 bases and J by 3 bases, with 10 bases between the two germline ends. The chain's CDR3 is CASSLSGISNEKLFF. The DNA of the CDR3 is TGTGCCAGCAGCTTAAGCGGCATCTCTAATGAAAAACTGTTTTTT. The full variable domain, completed using reference TRBV7-9 and TRBJ1-4, is DTGVSQNPRHKITKRGQNVTFRCDPISEHNRLYWYRQTLGQGPEFLTYFQNEAQLEKSRLLSDRFSAERPKGSFSTLEIQRTEQGDSAMYLCASSLSGISNEKLFFGSGTQLSVL.

V gene TRBV28 combines with J gene TRBJ2-1; 11 nucleotides agree with TRBD2. V lost 6 bases and J lost 5; bases outside the gene matches: 6. Germline-derived CDR1 and CDR2 are MDHEN and SYDVKM. The CDR3 has 15 amino acids. The CDR3 loop is CASSQGTSGNNEQFF. CDR3 bases: TGTGCCAGCAGCCAAGGGACTAGCGGAAACAATGAGCAGTTCTTC. Using reference TRBV28 and TRBJ2-1 for the parts outside the CDR3, the full variable domain is DVKVTQSSRYLVKRTGEKVFLECVQDMDHENMFWYRQDPGLGLRLIYFSYDVKMKEKGDIPEGYSVSREKKERFSLILESASTNQTSMYLCASSQGTSGNNEQFFGPGTRLTVL.

The J gene is TRBJ1-5, the V gene TRBV4-3; tentatively, D is TRBD1 (5 bases). CDR1 and CDR2 (germline): LGHNA, YSLEER. V dropped 0 bases and J dropped 5 bases, with 14 bases sitting between them. The CDR3 is 16 residues long. The CDR3 region is CASSQDLEGVHQPQHF. DNA of the CDR3: TGCGCCAGCAGCCAAGATTTAGAAGGGGTTCATCAGCCCCAGCATTTT.

The chain carries TRBV28 and TRBJ2-1; D remains unclear. The CDR3 runs 12 residues. The germline V gene encodes CDR1 MDHEN and CDR2 SYDVKM. The V and J ends lost 2 bases and 8 bases respectively, with 7 bases between them. CDR3 sequence (DNA): TGTGCCAGCAGTTTACTCTCCCATGAGCAGTTCTTC. Translating it yields CASSLLSHEQFF.

Here the CDR3 reads CASNAVTDTQYF. The CDR3 coding sequence is TGTGCCAGCAATGCAGTAACAGATACGCAGTATTTT. V and J are TRBV28 and TRBJ2-3; D uncertain. The CDR3 length is 12 residues. The V gene's germline CDR1 is MDHEN and CDR2 SYDVKM. Trimming stripped 7 bases from V and 3 bases from J, with 8 bases between.

The chain employs TRBV30 and TRBJ2-2; 11 bases fit TRBD2. CDR1 GTSNPN and CDR2 SVGIG come from the germline V gene (reference sequence). The CDR3 spans 18 residues. V gave up 3 bases and J gave up 5 bases; unmatched junction bases: 14. The CDR3 DNA reads as TGTGCCTGGAGCCCTAGCGGGGGGACACAACGTTGGACCGGGGAGCTGTTTTTT. This gives the protein CAWSPSGGTQRWTGELFF.

This clone was recorded a few times. The chain has TRBV4-3 and TRBJ1-6; D possibly corresponds to TRBD1 (6 bases). V was clipped by 4 bases and J by 7 bases, with 11 bases between them. Germline V CDR1 and CDR2: LGHNA, YSLEER. The CDR3 is 14 residues long. CDR3 sequence (DNA): TGCGCCAGCAGCCTGCACAGGGAAAATTCACCCCTCCACTTT. Its translation: CASSLHRENSPLHF.

V gene TRBV30 combines with J gene TRBJ1-5; TRBD1 is a possible D gene (5 bases). V was cut by 2 bases and J by 6 bases, with 20 bases left in between. The V gene's germline CDR1 is GTSNPN and CDR2 SVGIG (reference sequence). This CDR3 has 16 amino acids. The CDR3 sequence: CAWSLAGHLSSQPQHF. The CDR3 nucleotides read TGTGCCTGGAGTCTTGCCGGACACCTTTCTTCTCAGCCCCAGCATTTT.

This clone has a handful of counts. This chain links TRBV4-3 with TRBJ1-2, with D unresolved. Trimming removed 0 bases from V and 8 bases from J, with 16 bases in between. Germline values: CDR1 LGHNA, CDR2 YSLEER. This CDR3 region has 15 residues. CDR3 protein: CASSQDGKAVWGYTF. The CDR3 DNA reads as TGCGCCAGCAGCCAAGATGGAAAAGCAGTCTGGGGCTACACCTTC.

This clone was found a few times. The chain joins TRBV7-9 to TRBJ2-7; 7 nucleotides agree with TRBD1. The germline gives CDR1 SEHNR, CDR2 FQNEAQ (reference sequence). Trimming at V came to 5 bases and at J to 3 bases, leaving 7 bases not matched to a gene. The CDR3 loop spans 14 amino acids. The CDR3, as DNA: TGTGCCAGCAGCCCCGGACAGGAGAGCTACGAGCAGTACTTC. Its protein product is CASSPGQESYEQYF.

This clone was counted a few times. The chain joins TRBV10-3 to TRBJ1-1; 12 nucleotides match TRBD1. Germline values: CDR1 ENHRY, CDR2 SYGVKD. The CDR3 consists of 15 residues. The V gene end was trimmed by 9 bases and the J gene end by 2 bases; junction bases not matched to a gene: 7. In nucleotides, the CDR3 is TGTGCCATGCAACCGGGACAGGGGGCTAACACTGAAGCTTTCTTT. Its translation is CAMQPGQGANTEAFF.

The V gene is TRBV25-1, the J gene TRBJ2-1; D possibly matches TRBD1 or TRBD2 (6 bases each). CDR3 size: 13 residues. The V gene's germline CDR1 is MGHDK and CDR2 SYGVNS. Trimming took 8 bases from V and 10 from J, leaving 18 bases between them. The CDR3 DNA reads as TGTGCCAGCCGTGTCTCGGGGGCAGGGGAGCAGTTCTTC. It codes for CASRVSGAGEQFF.

This chain uses TRBV29-1 with TRBJ1-4; 7 positions match TRBD1. J was trimmed by 6 bases and V by 7 bases; bases with no gene match: 11. The CDR3 is made up of 14 amino acids. CDR1 is SQVTM, CDR2 ANQGSEA, per germline. The CDR3 reads CSASLGGSYEKLFF. The CDR3 coding sequence is TGCAGCGCTAGCTTAGGGGGCTCGTATGAAAAACTGTTTTTT.